This T cell receptor (beta chain) stems from a study of shared clonotypes between healthy human individuals. Trimming shortened V by 2 bases and J by 3 bases, and 20 bases separated the two germline ends. Germline CDR1 and CDR2: MRHNA and SNTAGT. The CDR3 spans 17 residues. This table comes from immunoSEQ multiplex PCR, and its TCRdb copy is limited to in-frame clones, with some not included. The sample includes roughly 2,300,000 clones, about 90% seen only once; the top ten take more than 0.35%. Material for sequencing was naive CD4+ T cells from PBMCs. Subset reported: CD45RA+ positively selected. The rearrangement uses TRBV6-4 and TRBJ2-7, with D perhaps being TRBD1 or TRBD2 (5 bases each). This receptor was taken from a man between 18 and 29 years old in good health. Some clones in this sample may be carry-over from other donors' samples. CDR3 loop: CASSDPTPPGALYEQYF. CDR3 DNA sequence: TGTGCCAGCAGTGACCCTACTCCCCCCGGGGCTCTCTACGAGCAGTACTTC.